The TCR beta chain under discussion was sequenced for a study of shared clonotypes between healthy human individuals. Points from the study as a whole: Some clonotypes were shared by all four sorted-subset donors, while others were not shared. The non-shared ones had lower generation probabilities than the shared ones.

Free of recent acute infections or vaccinations, the donors were healthy HIV-negative adults. The junction had 12 bases not matched to a gene; V was cut back by 5 bases and J by 2 bases. Germline V gene sequence: CDR1 LNHNV, CDR2 YYDKDF (reference sequence). This CDR3 is built from 17 residues. A note on this clone: The antigen is not known.

Investigators spread the genomic DNA of each subset evenly over several immunoSEQ plates. TCRdb's copy holds only in-frame clones and misses some; the assay was immunoSEQ multiplex PCR. The sample has roughly 1.4 million clones; 97% to 99% are singletons. The chain employs TRBV15 and TRBJ2-1; TRBD2 matches 7 bases. The sequence was collected from a man aged 25-45 years in good health. Sequenced input: naive CD4+ T cells sorted from blood. As for subset: CD45RA+ positively selected. The chain's CDR3 is CATSSREGTNTYNEQFF. DNA for the CDR3: TGTGCCACCAGCTCTAGAGAGGGGACTAACACCTACAATGAGCAGTTCTTC.